The following is a T cell receptor beta chain sequence with its context. The antigen remains undetermined. Preparation of the TCRbeta library used unique molecular identifiers. TCRdb analysed the PCR reads with MiXCR anew, one entry per CDR3 protein. The table lists some 450,000 distinct CDR3 sequences, about 40% of them singletons. This sample was included in a study of T-cell reconstitution after alpha-beta-depleted transplantation in children. The study's findings and limits: Surviving recipient T cells and intrathymic progenitors accounted for some patients' high TCRbeta diversity at day 60. After one year, T-cell counts and TCRbeta diversity mostly came from new T cells.

This sample comprised PBMCs, obtained before TCRalphabeta/CD19-depleted stem cell transplant. This sequence originates from a girl aged 2-10 years with aplastic anemia, due to receive a stem cell transplant.

DNA for the CDR3: TGCAGTGCTAGTGGTGGGGGCTCCTACAATGAGCAGTTCTTC. Protein sequence: CSASGGGSYNEQFF. This rearrangement joins TRBV20-1 to TRBJ2-1; D may correspond to TRBD1 or TRBD2 (5 bases each). V shed 3 bases and J shed 0 bases, with 9 bases lying between them. The CDR3 sequence is 14 residues long. From germline, CDR1 is DFQATT and CDR2 SNEGSKA (reference sequence).